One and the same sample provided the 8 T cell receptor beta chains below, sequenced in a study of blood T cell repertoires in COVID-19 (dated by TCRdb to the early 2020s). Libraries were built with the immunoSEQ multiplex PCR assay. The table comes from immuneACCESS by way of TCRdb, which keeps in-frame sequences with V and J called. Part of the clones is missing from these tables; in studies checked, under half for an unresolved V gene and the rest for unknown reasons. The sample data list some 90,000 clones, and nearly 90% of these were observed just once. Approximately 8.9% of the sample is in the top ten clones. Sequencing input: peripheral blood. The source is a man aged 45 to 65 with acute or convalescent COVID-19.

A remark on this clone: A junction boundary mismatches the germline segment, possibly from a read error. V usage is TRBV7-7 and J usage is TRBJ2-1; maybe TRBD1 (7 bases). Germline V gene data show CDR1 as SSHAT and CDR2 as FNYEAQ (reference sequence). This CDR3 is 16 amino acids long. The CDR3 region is CASSLSPGGTYNEQFF. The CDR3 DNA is TGTGCTAGCAGCTTAAGCCCAGGGGGGACCTACAATGAGCAGTTCTTC.

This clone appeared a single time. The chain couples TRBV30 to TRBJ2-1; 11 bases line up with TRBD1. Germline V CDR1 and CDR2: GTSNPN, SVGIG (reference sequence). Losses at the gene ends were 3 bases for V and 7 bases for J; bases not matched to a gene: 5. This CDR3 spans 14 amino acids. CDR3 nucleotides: TGTGCCTGGAGCCCGGGACAGGGGGTGAATGAGCAGTTCTTC. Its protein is CAWSPGQGVNEQFF.

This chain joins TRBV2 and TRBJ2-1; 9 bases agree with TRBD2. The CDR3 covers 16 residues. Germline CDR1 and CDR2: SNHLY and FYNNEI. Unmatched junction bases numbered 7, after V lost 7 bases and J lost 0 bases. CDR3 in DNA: TGTGCCAGCAAGCGGCGGGGGGGCCTCTCCTACAATGAGCAGTTCTTC. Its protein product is CASKRRGGLSYNEQFF.

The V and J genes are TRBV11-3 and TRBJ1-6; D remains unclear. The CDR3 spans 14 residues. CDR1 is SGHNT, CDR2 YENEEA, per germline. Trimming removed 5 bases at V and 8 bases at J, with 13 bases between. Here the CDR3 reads CASSPTGGHSPLHF. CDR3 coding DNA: TGTGCCAGCAGCCCGACGGGAGGTCATTCACCCCTCCACTTT.

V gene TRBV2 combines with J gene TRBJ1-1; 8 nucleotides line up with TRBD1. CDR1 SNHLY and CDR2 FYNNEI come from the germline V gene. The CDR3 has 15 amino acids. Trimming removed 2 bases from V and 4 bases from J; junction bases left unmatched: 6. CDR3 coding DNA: TGTGCCAGCAGTGAACAGGGGGCGCGGAGCACTGAAGCTTTCTTT. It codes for CASSEQGARSTEAFF.

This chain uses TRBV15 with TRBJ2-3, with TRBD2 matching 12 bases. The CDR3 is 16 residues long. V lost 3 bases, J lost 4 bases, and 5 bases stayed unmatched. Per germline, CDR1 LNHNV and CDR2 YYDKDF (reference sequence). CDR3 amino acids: CATSRRASGGADTQYF. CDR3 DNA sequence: TGTGCCACCAGCAGGCGGGCTAGCGGGGGGGCAGATACGCAGTATTTT. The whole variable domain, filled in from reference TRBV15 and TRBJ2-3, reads DAMVIQNPRYQVTQFGKPVTLSCSQTLNHNVMYWYQQKSSQAPKLLFHYYDKDFNNEADTPDNFQSRRPNTSFCFLDIRSPGLGDTAMYLCATSRRASGGADTQYFGPGTRLTVL.

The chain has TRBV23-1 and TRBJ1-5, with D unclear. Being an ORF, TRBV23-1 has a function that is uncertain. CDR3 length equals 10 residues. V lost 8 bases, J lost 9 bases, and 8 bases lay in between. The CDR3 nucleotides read TGCGCCAGCCTCCGGAGGCCCCAGCATTTT. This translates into CASLRRPQHF.

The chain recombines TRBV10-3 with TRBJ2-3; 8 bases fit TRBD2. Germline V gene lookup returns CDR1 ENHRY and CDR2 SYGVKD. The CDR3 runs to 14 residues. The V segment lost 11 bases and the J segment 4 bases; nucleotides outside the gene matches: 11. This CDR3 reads CALSGTGGADTQYF. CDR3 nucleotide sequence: TGTGCCTTGTCAGGTACCGGGGGGGCAGATACGCAGTATTTT.